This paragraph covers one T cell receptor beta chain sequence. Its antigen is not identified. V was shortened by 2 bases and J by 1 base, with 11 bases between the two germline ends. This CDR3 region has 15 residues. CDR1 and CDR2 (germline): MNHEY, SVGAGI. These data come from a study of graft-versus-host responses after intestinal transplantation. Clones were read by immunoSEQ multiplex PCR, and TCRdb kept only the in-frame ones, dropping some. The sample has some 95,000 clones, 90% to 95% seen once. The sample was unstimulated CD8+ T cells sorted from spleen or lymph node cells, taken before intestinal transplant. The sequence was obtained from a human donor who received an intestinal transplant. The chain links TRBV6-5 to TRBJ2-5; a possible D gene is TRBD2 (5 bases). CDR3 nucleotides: TGTGCCAGCAGTTACCAGAGAGGGCCCCAAGAGACCCAGTACTTC. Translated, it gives CASSYQRGPQETQYF.